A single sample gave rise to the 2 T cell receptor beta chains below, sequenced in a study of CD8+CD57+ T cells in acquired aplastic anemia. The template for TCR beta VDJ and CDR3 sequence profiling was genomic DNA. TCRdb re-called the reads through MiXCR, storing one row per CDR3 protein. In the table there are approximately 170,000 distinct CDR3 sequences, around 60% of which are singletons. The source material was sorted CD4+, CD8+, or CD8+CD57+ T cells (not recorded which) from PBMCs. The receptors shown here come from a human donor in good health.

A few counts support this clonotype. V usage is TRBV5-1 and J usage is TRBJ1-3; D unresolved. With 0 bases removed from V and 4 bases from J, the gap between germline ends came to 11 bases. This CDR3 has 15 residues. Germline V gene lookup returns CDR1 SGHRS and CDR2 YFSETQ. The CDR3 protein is CASSLAPGGGNTIYF. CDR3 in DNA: TGCGCCAGCAGCTTGGCCCCGGGTGGCGGAAACACCATATATTTT.

The CDR3 coding sequence is TGCAGTGCTAGAATTGCTAGCGGGGGGGCCTACAATGAGCAGTTCTTC. Protein: CSARIASGGAYNEQFF. The chain joins TRBV20-1 to TRBJ2-1, with 12 bases that match TRBD2. V was clipped by 2 bases and J by 2 bases; unmatched bases: 4. Germline values: CDR1 DFQATT, CDR2 SNEGSKA (reference sequence). The CDR3 spans 16 residues.